This paragraph reports one T cell receptor (beta chain). Its antigen is not known. At one boundary the junction diverges from the germline segment, which might be a read error. This entry is derived from a study of T cell repertoires in ileal Crohn's disease. The sorted cells were lamina propria lymphocytes from surgical specimens, first isolated by density gradient. Data came from immunoSEQ multiplex PCR; TCRdb stores just in-frame clones and leaves some out. Among thousands of clones, around 91% were seen once, and the ten largest hold around 2.1%. General study points: All patients with clonality above 26.8% had endoscopic recurrence. Active smokers at surgery had more clonal expansions than non-smokers. High-frequency clones were more common in sorted CD8 than CD4 cells.

The CDR3 spans 15 residues. Germline lookup yields CDR1 SGHTA and CDR2 FQGTGA. The rearrangement links TRBV7-3 to TRBJ2-1; D may be TRBD1 (6 bases). This receptor was identified in an adult with Crohn's disease. Material for sequencing was CD4+ T cells sorted from the ileum. The CDR3 spells CASSLTPGQYNEQFF. DNA of the CDR3: TGTGCCAGCAGTTTAACCCCGGGACAATACAATGAGCAGTTCTTC.